These 5 T cell receptor beta chains share one sample of origin, sequenced in a study of shared clonotypes between healthy human individuals. Libraries were prepared by immunoSEQ multiplex PCR; TCRdb keeps only in-frame clonotypes and omits some of them. The sample carries about 2 million clones, about 95% recorded once. Naive CD8 cells lacked CD45RO and underwent positive selection for CCR7, leaving out terminally differentiated effector memory CD45RA+ cells. Material: naive CD8+ T cells sorted from blood. The receptors come from a man younger than 30 in good health.

This clone was seen once. The rearrangement links TRBV15 to TRBJ1-3, with D perhaps TRBD1 (6 bases). V was shortened by 9 bases and J by 0 bases, with 12 bases between the two germline ends. This CDR3 spans 14 amino acids. Germline CDR1 reads LNHNV; CDR2 reads YYDKDF (reference sequence). The CDR3 nucleotides are TGTGCCACACGGATAGGGGGCTCTGGAAACACCATATATTTT. The encoded protein is CATRIGGSGNTIYF.

This chain connects TRBV7-2 to TRBJ2-4; 8 positions agree with TRBD2. V gave up 5 bases and J gave up 8 bases; unmatched junction bases: 11. CDR3 length equals 15 residues. Looked up from germline, CDR1 is SGHTA and CDR2 is FQGNSA. The CDR3 here is CASSPGVAGGDIQYF. Written as DNA, the CDR3 is TGTGCCAGCAGCCCGGGGGTGGCGGGAGGAGACATTCAGTACTTC.

The chain carries TRBV7-9 and TRBJ2-7; 7 bases are shared with TRBD2. CDR3 length: 14 residues. V gave up 1 base and J gave up 4 bases; unmatched junction bases: 4. Germline CDR1 reads SEHNR; CDR2 reads FQNEAQ (reference sequence). The CDR3 DNA reads TGTGCCAGCAGCTTAGGGCGGGAGTGGTACGAGCAGTACTTC. Encoded protein: CASSLGREWYEQYF.

This rearrangement joins TRBV5-4 to TRBJ2-3, with D perhaps TRBD1 (7 bases). The ends were cut back, 9 bases at V and 5 bases at J, with 10 bases in the middle. CDR3 length: 11 amino acids. Germline assignment: CDR1 SGHNT and CDR2 YYREEE (reference sequence). CDR3 amino acids: CATQGGDTQYF. CDR3 DNA: TGTGCCACCCAGGGGGGAGATACGCAGTATTTT.

The chain links TRBV5-8 to TRBJ2-5, with 7 bases matching TRBD2. With 2 bases clipped from V and 0 bases from J, the junction kept 13 bases outside the gene matches. The CDR3 extends over 18 amino acids. CDR1 SGHTS and CDR2 YDEGEE come from the germline V gene. CDR3 coding DNA: TGTGCCAGCAGCTTTAAAACCTGGGAGGGCGTTTACCAAGAGACCCAGTACTTC. Translation gives CASSFKTWEGVYQETQYF.